This T cell receptor beta chain came from a study of post-analysis software for immune sequencing data. Every TCR beta cDNA library bore unique molecular identifiers. Roughly 500,000 cDNA molecules were obtained from about 0.98 to 11 million T cells. TCRdb re-called the PCR reads through MiXCR, storing one row per CDR3 protein. Here the sample spans under 200,000 distinct CDR3 sequences, over 25% being singletons. Study-wide results and caveats: People with multiple sclerosis had a significantly lower normalized Chao1 diversity than controls did.

Of note for this clonotype: The antigen is undetermined. An end of the junction does not agree with germline; a read error may underlie this.

Sequenced sample: blood. The sequence came from a girl under 18 with multiple sclerosis.

The CDR3 bases are TGCACCAGCAGCTTGCCAGATATGGGAGAGACCCAGTACTTC. Translation: CTSSLPDMGETQYF. The rearrangement uses TRBV5-1 and TRBJ2-4; unclear D gene. TRBJ2-5 matches the DNA end more closely, so the J call is doubtful. The CDR3 has 14 amino acids. Looked up from germline, CDR1 is SGHRS and CDR2 is YFSETQ.